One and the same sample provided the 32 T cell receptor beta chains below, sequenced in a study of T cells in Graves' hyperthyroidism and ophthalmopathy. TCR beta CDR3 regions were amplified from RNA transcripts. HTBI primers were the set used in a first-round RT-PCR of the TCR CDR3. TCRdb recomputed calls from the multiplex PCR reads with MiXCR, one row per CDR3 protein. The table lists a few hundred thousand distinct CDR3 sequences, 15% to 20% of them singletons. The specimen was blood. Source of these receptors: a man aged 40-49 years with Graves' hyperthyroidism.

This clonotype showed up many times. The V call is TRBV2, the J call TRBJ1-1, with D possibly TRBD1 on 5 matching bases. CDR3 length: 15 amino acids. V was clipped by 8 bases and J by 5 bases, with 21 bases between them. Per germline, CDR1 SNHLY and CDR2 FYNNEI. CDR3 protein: CASDGGKNRWTEAFF. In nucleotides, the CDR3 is TGTGCCAGCGATGGGGGGAAGAATAGGTGGACTGAAGCTTTCTTT.

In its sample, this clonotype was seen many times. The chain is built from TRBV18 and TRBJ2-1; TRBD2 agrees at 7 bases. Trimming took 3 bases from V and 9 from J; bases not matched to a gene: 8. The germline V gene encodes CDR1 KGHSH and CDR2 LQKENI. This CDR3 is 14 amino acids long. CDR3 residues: CASSPPSGAGEQFF. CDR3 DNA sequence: TGTGCCAGCTCACCCCCAAGCGGGGCCGGTGAGCAGTTCTTC.

The CDR3 nucleotides read TGTGCCAGCAGCTTAAGAGGGGGGGGCTACACCTTC. Amino acids: CASSLRGGGYTF. The chain uses TRBV7-8 and TRBJ1-2, with D possibly matching TRBD1 (6 bases). Trimming cost V 2 bases and J 8 bases, with 9 bases left between them. This CDR3 has 12 amino acids. Germline V gene data show CDR1 as SGHVS and CDR2 as FQNEAQ.

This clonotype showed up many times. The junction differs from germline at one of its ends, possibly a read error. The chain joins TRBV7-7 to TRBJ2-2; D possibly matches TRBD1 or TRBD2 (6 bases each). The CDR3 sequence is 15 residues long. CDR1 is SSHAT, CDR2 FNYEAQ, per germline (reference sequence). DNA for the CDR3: TGTGCTAGCAGCTTAGGGGGGCGCGTCACCGGGGAGCTGTTTTTT. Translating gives CASSLGGRVTGELFF.

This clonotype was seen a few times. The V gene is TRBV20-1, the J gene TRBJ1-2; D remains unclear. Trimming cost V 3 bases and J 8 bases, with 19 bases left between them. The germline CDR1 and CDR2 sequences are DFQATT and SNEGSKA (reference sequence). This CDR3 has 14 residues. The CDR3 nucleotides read TGCAGTGCTAGTAGGAAGGGCCACTCTTACGGCTACACCTTC. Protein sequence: CSASRKGHSYGYTF.

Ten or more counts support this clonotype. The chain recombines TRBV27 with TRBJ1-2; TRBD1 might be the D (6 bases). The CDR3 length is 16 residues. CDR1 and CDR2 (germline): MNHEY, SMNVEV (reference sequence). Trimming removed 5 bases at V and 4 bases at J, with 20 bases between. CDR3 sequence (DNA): TGTGCCAGCAGTCGGGACGGGGGGGCAGAATTCTATGGCTACACCTTC. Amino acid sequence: CASSRDGGAEFYGYTF.

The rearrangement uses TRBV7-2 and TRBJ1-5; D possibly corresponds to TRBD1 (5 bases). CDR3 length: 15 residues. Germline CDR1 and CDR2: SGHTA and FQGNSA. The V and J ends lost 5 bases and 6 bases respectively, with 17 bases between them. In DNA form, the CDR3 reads TGTGCCAGCAGCCAGCGGAGGGGCAGGGTTCAGCCCCAGCATTTT. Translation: CASSQRRGRVQPQHF. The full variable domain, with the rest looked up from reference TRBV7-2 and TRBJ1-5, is GAGVSQSPSNKVTEKGKDVELRCDPISGHTALYWYRQSLGQGLEFLIYFQGNSAPDKSGLPSDRFSAERTGGSVSTLTIQRTQQEDSAVYLCASSQRRGRVQPQHFGDGTRLSIL.

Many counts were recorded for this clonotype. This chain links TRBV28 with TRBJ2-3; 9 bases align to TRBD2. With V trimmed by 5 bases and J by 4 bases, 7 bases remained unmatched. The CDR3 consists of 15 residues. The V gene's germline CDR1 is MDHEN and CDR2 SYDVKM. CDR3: CASSLRAGGADTQYF. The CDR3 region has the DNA TGTGCCAGCAGTCTACGAGCGGGGGGCGCAGATACGCAGTATTTT.

The CDR3 region has the DNA TGTGCCAGCAGTACTAGGACCTTGGGGAGGGACACCATATATTTT. Translating it yields CASSTRTLGRDTIYF. The rearrangement joins TRBV7-2 to TRBJ1-3, with no clear D. This CDR3 comprises 15 residues. Per the germline V gene, CDR1 is SGHTA and CDR2 is FQGNSA. V was trimmed by 6 bases and J by 8 bases, leaving 20 bases between them.

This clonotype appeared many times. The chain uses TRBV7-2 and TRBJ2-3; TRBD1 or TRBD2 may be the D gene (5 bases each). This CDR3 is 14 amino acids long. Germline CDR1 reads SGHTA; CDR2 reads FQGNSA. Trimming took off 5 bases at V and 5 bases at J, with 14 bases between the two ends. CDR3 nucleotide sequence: TGTGCCAGCAGCACTGGTGTGGGGGAAGATACGCAGTATTTT. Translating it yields CASSTGVGEDTQYF.

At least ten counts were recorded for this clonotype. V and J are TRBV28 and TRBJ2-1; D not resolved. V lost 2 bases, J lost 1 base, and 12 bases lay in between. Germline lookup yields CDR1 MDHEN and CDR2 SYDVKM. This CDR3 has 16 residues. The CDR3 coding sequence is TGTGCCAGCAGTTTAGGCAGAAGTCGTTCCTACAATGAGCAGTTCTTC. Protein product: CASSLGRSRSYNEQFF. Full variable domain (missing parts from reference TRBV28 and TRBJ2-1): DVKVTQSSRYLVKRTGEKVFLECVQDMDHENMFWYRQDPGLGLRLIYFSYDVKMKEKGDIPEGYSVSREKKERFSLILESASTNQTSMYLCASSLGRSRSYNEQFFGPGTRLTVL.

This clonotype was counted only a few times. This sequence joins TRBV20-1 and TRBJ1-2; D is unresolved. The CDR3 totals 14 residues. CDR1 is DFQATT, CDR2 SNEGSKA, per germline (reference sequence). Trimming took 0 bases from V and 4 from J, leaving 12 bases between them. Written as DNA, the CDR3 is TGCAGTGCTAGAGATAATATGGAAGCCTATGGCTACACCTTC. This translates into CSARDNMEAYGYTF.

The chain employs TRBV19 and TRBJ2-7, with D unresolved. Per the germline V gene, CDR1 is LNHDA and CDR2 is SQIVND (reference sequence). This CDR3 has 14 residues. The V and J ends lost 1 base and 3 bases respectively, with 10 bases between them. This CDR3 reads CASSIGGADYEQYF. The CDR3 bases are TGTGCCAGTAGTATAGGCGGAGCCGACTACGAGCAGTACTTC. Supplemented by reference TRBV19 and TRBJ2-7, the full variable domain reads DGGITQSPKYLFRKEGQNVTLSCEQNLNHDAMYWYRQDPGQGLRLIYYSQIVNDFQKGDIAEGYSVSREKKESFPLTVTSAQKNPTAFYLCASSIGGADYEQYFGPGTRLTVT.

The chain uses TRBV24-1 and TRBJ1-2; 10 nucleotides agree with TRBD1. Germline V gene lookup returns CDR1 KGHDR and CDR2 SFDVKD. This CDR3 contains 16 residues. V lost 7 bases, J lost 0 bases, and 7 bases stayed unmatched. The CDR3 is CATRAGQGYPNYGYTF. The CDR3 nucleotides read TGTGCCACCAGAGCGGGACAGGGGTACCCTAACTATGGCTACACCTTC.

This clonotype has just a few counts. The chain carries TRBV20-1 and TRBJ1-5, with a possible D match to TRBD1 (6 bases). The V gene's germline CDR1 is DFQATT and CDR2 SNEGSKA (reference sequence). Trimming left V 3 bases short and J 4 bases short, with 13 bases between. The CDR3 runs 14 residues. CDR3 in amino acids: CSASGPGENQPQHF. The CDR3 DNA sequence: TGCAGTGCTAGCGGGCCAGGGGAAAATCAGCCCCAGCATTTT.

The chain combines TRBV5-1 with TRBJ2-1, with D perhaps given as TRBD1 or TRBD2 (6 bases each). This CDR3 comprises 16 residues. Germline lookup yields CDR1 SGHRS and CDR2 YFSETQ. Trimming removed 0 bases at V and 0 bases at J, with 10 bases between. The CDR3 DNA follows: TGCGCCAGCAGCTTGGGGGGGGCGCACTCCTACAATGAGCAGTTCTTC. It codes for CASSLGGAHSYNEQFF.

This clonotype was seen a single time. The CDR3 spells CASSLGIAGGYNEQFF. The CDR3 bases are TGTGCCAGCAGCTTAGGTATAGCGGGGGGGTACAATGAGCAGTTCTTC. The chain links TRBV7-2 to TRBJ2-1; 11 nucleotides agree with TRBD2. CDR1 SGHTA and CDR2 FQGNSA come from the germline V gene. The V gene end was trimmed by 1 base and the J gene end by 4 bases; junction bases not matched to a gene: 3. The CDR3 length is 16 residues.

CDR3 coding DNA: TGTGCCAGCAGCCTTGGACGGATTAACACCGGGGAGCTGTTTTTT. It translates to CASSLGRINTGELFF. The chain carries TRBV11-3 and TRBJ2-2, with no clear D. The V end was cut by 5 bases, the J end by 2 bases, with 12 bases between. This CDR3 has 15 residues. Germline values: CDR1 SGHNT, CDR2 YENEEA.

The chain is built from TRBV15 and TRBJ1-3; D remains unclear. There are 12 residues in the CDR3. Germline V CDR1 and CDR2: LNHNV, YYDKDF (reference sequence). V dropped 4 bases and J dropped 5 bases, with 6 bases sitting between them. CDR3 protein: CATSTLRNTIYF. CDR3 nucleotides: TGTGCCACCAGCACCCTTAGAAACACCATATATTTT. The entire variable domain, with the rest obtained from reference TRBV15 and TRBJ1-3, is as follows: DAMVIQNPRYQVTQFGKPVTLSCSQTLNHNVMYWYQQKSSQAPKLLFHYYDKDFNNEADTPDNFQSRRPNTSFCFLDIRSPGLGDTAMYLCATSTLRNTIYFGEGSWLTVV.

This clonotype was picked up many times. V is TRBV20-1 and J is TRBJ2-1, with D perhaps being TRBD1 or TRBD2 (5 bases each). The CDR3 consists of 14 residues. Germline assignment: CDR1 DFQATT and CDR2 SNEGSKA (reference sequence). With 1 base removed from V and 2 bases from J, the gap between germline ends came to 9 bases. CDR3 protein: CSARGVGAYNEQFF. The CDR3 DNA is TGCAGTGCTAGAGGGGTGGGGGCCTACAATGAGCAGTTCTTC.

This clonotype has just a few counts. The CDR3 DNA is TGTGCCATCAGTGGAACGTCGTCTGGGGCCAACGTCCTGACTTTC. It is translated as CAISGTSSGANVLTF. The chain combines TRBV10-3 with TRBJ2-6; D call uncertain. This CDR3 has 15 amino acids. V shed 4 bases and J shed 1 base, with 8 bases lying between them. Germline V gene lookup returns CDR1 ENHRY and CDR2 SYGVKD.

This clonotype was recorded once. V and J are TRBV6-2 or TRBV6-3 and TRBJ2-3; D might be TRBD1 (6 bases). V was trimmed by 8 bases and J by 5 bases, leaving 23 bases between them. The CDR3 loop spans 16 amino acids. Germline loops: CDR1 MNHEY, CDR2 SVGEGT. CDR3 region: CASRLTGQRAIDTQYF. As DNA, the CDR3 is TGTGCCAGCCGATTAACGGGACAACGGGCCATAGATACGCAGTATTTT.

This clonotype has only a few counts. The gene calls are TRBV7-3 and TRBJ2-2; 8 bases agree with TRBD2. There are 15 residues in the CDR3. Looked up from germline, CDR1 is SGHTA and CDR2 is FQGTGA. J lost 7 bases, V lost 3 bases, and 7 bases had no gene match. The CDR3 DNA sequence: TGTGCCAGCAGCTTGACGGGGGGGCGTGGCGGGGAGCTGTTTTTT. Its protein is CASSLTGGRGGELFF.

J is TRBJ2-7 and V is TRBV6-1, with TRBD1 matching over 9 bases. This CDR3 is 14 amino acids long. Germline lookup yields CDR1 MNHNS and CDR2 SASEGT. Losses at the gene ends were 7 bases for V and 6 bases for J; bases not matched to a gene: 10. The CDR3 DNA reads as TGTGCCAGCAATCCGGGACAGGGTCGCGGCGAGCAGTACTTC. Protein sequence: CASNPGQGRGEQYF.

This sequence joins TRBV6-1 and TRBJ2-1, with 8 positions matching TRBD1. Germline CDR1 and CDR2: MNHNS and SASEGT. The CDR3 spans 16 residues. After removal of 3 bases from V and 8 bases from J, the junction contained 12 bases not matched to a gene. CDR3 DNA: TGTGCCAGCAGTGACGATTTCAGGACAGGGTTACATGAGCAGTTCTTC. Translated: CASSDDFRTGLHEQFF.

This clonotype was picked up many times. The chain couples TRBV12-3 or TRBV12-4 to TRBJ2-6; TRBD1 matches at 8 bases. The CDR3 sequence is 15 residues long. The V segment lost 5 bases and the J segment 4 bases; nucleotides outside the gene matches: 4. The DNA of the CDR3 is TGTGCCAGCAGTCGACAGGGGACCGGGGCCAACGTCCTGACTTTC. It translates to CASSRQGTGANVLTF.

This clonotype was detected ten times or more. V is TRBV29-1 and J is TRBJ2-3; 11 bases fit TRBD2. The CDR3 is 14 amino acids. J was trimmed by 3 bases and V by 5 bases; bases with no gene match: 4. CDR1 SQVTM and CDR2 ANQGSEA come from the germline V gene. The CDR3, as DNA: TGCAGCGTTACACTAGCGGGGGATACAGATACGCAGTATTTT. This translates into CSVTLAGDTDTQYF.

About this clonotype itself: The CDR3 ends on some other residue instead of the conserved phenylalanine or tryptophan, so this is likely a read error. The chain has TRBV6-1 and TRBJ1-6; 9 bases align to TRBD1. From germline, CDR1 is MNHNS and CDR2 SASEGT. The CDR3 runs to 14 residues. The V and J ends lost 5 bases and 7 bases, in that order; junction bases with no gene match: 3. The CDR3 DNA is TGTGCCAGCAGTAGGGACAGGGACAATTCACCCCTCCACCTT. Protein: CASSRDRDNSPLHL.

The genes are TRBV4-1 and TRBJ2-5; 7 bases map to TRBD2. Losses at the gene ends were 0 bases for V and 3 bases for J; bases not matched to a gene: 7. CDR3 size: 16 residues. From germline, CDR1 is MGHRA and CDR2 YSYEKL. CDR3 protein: CASSQEFSSGKETQYF. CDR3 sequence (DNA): TGCGCCAGCAGCCAAGAGTTTTCTAGCGGAAAAGAGACCCAGTACTTC.

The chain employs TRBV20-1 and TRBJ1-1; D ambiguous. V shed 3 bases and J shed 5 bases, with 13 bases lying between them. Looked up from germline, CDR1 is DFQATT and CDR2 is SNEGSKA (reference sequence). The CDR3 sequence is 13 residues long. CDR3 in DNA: TGCAGTGCTAGTAAACCGGCGACGACTGAAGCTTTCTTT. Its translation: CSASKPATTEAFF.

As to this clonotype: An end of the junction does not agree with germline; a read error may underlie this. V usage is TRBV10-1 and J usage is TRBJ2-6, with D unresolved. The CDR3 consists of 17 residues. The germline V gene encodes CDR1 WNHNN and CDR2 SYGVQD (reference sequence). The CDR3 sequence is CAISEKGLGSGANVLTF. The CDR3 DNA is TGTGCCATCAGTGAAAAGGGTTTAGGCTCTGGGGCCAACGTCCTGACTTTC.

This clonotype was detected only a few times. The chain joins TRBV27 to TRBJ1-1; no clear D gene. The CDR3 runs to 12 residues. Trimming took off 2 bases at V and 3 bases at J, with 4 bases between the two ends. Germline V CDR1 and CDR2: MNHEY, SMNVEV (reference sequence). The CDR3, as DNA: TGTGCCAGCAGTTTAGGACACACTGAAGCTTTCTTT. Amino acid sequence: CASSLGHTEAFF.